The 4 T cell receptor beta chains below were found in one sample sequenced in a study of T cells in Graves' hyperthyroidism and ophthalmopathy. Using RNA transcripts as the source, TCR beta CDR3 regions were amplified. Using the HTBI primer set, a first-round RT-PCR was run on the TCR CDR3. TCRdb redid the calling of the multiplex PCR reads with MiXCR, one entry per CDR3 protein. The table lists about 560,000 distinct CDR3 sequences, 46% of them singletons. The sequencing sample was made of peripheral blood or thyroid tissue (not recorded which). The receptors shown here come from a woman aged 18-29 years with Graves' hyperthyroidism.

V usage is TRBV20-1 and J usage is TRBJ2-3; 15 nucleotides agree with TRBD2. With V trimmed by 3 bases and J by 3 bases, 1 base remained unmatched. This CDR3 is built from 15 residues. The germline gives CDR1 DFQATT, CDR2 SNEGSKA (reference sequence). The CDR3 spells CSARGLAGGTDTQYF. CDR3 DNA: TGCAGTGCTAGGGGACTAGCGGGAGGAACAGATACGCAGTATTTT.

In its sample, this clonotype was seen once. This sequence joins TRBV11-1 and TRBJ1-1; TRBD1 agrees at 9 bases. The CDR3 covers 14 residues. Germline trimming cut 3 bases from V and 8 bases from J; bases unmatched to any gene: 7. Germline assignment: CDR1 SGHAT and CDR2 FQDESV (reference sequence). Written as DNA, the CDR3 is TGTGCCAGCAGCTTGAGGAGGGACAGGGACGAAGCTTTCTTT. Translated: CASSLRRDRDEAFF. The full variable domain, rest sourced from reference TRBV11-1 and TRBJ1-1, is EAEVAQSPRYKITEKSQAVAFWCDPISGHATLYWYRQILGQGPELLVQFQDESVVDDSQLPKDRFSAERLKGVDSTLKIQPAELGDSAMYLCASSLRRDRDEAFFGQGTRLTVV.

This clonotype was seen only a few times. The chain joins TRBV7-2 to TRBJ2-7; 8 bases agree with TRBD2. Per the germline V gene, CDR1 is SGHTA and CDR2 is FQGNSA. Germline trimming cut 2 bases from V and 5 bases from J; bases unmatched to any gene: 8. The CDR3 covers 15 residues. The CDR3 is CASSLSSGGPDEQYF. Here the CDR3 DNA reads TGTGCCAGCAGCTTATCGTCGGGAGGGCCCGACGAGCAGTACTTC.

Comments on this clonotype: Compared with germline, one end of the junction differs, possibly owing to a read error. V is TRBV14 and J is TRBJ1-2; maybe TRBD1 (5 bases). In germline, CDR1 is SGHDN, CDR2 FVKESK. The CDR3 is 13 residues long. The CDR3 sequence is CASSQVRGYGYAF. The DNA for the CDR3 is TGTGCCAGCAGCCAAGTTCGGGGCTATGGCTACGCCTTC.